Listed here are 24 T cell receptor beta chains from one sample, sequenced in a study of cytomegalovirus exposure and HLA in healthy donors. PCR involved 60 Vbeta and 13 Jbeta primers. The method was immunoSEQ multiplex PCR; TCRdb's version includes in-frame clones alone and lacks a portion of them. The table records some 150,000 clones, around four fifths of them present only once. What was sequenced was PBMCs. The source of these receptors is a woman aged 45 to 65 in good health and CMV-seronegative.

This clone appeared once. V and J are TRBV30 and TRBJ2-7, with 7 bases lining up with TRBD2. Germline CDR1 and CDR2: GTSNPN and SVGIG (reference sequence). After removal of 4 bases from V and 0 bases from J, the junction contained 12 bases not matched to a gene. This CDR3 is 16 amino acids long. CDR3 sequence reads: CAWIFFVRESSYEQYF. CDR3 nucleotide sequence: TGTGCCTGGATTTTTTTCGTGCGGGAGAGCTCCTACGAGCAGTACTTC.

The V gene is TRBV4-1, the J gene TRBJ2-7, with D possibly matching TRBD2 (6 bases). V was pared by 4 bases and J by 6 bases, with 19 bases between. Per the germline V gene, CDR1 is MGHRA and CDR2 is YSYEKL. This CDR3 region has 15 residues. In nucleotides, the CDR3 is TGCGCCAGCAGCCTACGCCTCCGGGACTTCGGCGAGCAGTACTTC. Amino acids: CASSLRLRDFGEQYF.

This rearrangement joins TRBV7-9 to TRBJ1-4, with D possibly TRBD1 on 5 matching bases. CDR1 and CDR2 (germline): SEHNR, FQNEAQ (reference sequence). V gave up 4 bases and J gave up 7 bases, with 16 bases separating them. The CDR3 is 15 residues long. The CDR3 sequence: CASSSLGGQGEKLFF. CDR3 coding DNA: TGTGCCAGCAGCTCTTTGGGGGGTCAGGGTGAAAAACTGTTTTTT. Full variable domain (rest looked up from reference TRBV7-9 and TRBJ1-4): DTGVSQNPRHKITKRGQNVTFRCDPISEHNRLYWYRQTLGQGPEFLTYFQNEAQLEKSRLLSDRFSAERPKGSFSTLEIQRTEQGDSAMYLCASSSLGGQGEKLFFGSGTQLSVL.

V is TRBV19 and J is TRBJ1-5; the match to TRBD1 covers 8 bases. Germline V gene sequence: CDR1 LNHDA, CDR2 SQIVND (reference sequence). V lost 6 bases, J lost 6 bases, and 10 bases stayed unmatched. The CDR3 extends over 15 amino acids. For the CDR3, the DNA is TGTGCCAGTAGCCCAGCGGCAGGGGGCCTTCAGCCCCAGCATTTT. Translation: CASSPAAGGLQPQHF.

The chain combines TRBV5-8 with TRBJ1-2, with TRBD1 matching over 9 bases. V lost 4 bases, J lost 8 bases, and 9 bases stayed unmatched. The germline gives CDR1 SGHTS, CDR2 YDEGEE. This CDR3 contains 14 residues. For the CDR3, the DNA is TGTGCCAGCAGCCGGGACAGGGTGAGGAGAGGCTACACCTTC. Amino acids: CASSRDRVRRGYTF.

The J gene is TRBJ1-2, the V gene TRBV5-5; D call uncertain. This CDR3 spans 15 amino acids. Germline V gene sequence: CDR1 SGHKS, CDR2 YYEKEE (reference sequence). Trimming pared 0 bases from V and 7 bases from J, leaving 16 bases between. The CDR3 reads CASSLGPSEQFGYTF. The CDR3 nucleotides read TGTGCCAGCAGCTTGGGACCGTCGGAGCAGTTTGGCTACACCTTC.

CDR3 coding DNA: TGTGCCAGCAGCTTACGGGTCCTACCCACCATATATTTT. Its protein product is CASSLRVLPTIYF. The chain has TRBV7-2 and TRBJ1-3; D is undetermined. Germline V CDR1 and CDR2: SGHTA, FQGNSA. The CDR3 spans 13 residues. V lost 2 bases, J lost 9 bases, and 11 bases lay in between.

V is TRBV6-5 and J is TRBJ2-2, with D maybe TRBD2 (6 bases). Trimming shortened V by 5 bases and J by 3 bases, and 13 bases separated the two germline ends. The CDR3 runs to 15 residues. Per germline, CDR1 MNHEY and CDR2 SVGAGI. The CDR3 coding sequence is TGTGCCAGCAGTCGGGACTGGGAGGACACCGGGGAGCTGTTTTTT. Its translation: CASSRDWEDTGELFF.

The rearrangement joins TRBV19 to TRBJ1-6; a possible D gene is TRBD1 (5 bases). Trimming left V 5 bases short and J 7 bases short, with 15 bases between. Germline-derived CDR1 and CDR2 are LNHDA and SQIVND (reference sequence). The CDR3 is 15 amino acids. The CDR3 sequence is CASSEWKDTNSPLHF. DNA of the CDR3: TGTGCCAGTAGTGAGTGGAAGGACACGAATTCACCCCTCCACTTT. The entire variable domain, with the rest obtained from reference TRBV19 and TRBJ1-6, is as follows: DGGITQSPKYLFRKEGQNVTLSCEQNLNHDAMYWYRQDPGQGLRLIYYSQIVNDFQKGDIAEGYSVSREKKESFPLTVTSAQKNPTAFYLCASSEWKDTNSPLHFGNGTRLTVT.

The chain joins TRBV27 to TRBJ2-7; 11 nucleotides align to TRBD2. V lost 5 bases and J lost 4; bases outside the gene matches: 4. Germline V CDR1 and CDR2: MNHEY, SMNVEV (reference sequence). This CDR3 comprises 14 residues. The CDR3 DNA sequence: TGTGCCAGCAGTCTGGGACTAGCGGCTTACGAGCAGTACTTC. The encoded protein is CASSLGLAAYEQYF.

The chain employs TRBV27 and TRBJ2-3, with 9 bases lining up with TRBD1. CDR1 MNHEY and CDR2 SMNVEV come from the germline V gene (reference sequence). The CDR3 runs 15 residues. With V trimmed by 6 bases and J by 2 bases, 6 bases remained unmatched. CDR3 sequence (DNA): TGTGCCAGCAGCTGGGGGACAGGGAACACAGATACGCAGTATTTT. Translating gives CASSWGTGNTDTQYF.

The chain employs TRBV10-3 and TRBJ2-3; no definite D call. This CDR3 has 12 amino acids. CDR1 is ENHRY, CDR2 SYGVKD, per germline. V lost 7 bases and J 1 base, leaving 6 bases between the germline ends. CDR3 coding DNA: TGTGCCATCAATCCTGGCACAGATACGCAGTATTTT. It translates to CAINPGTDTQYF.

The chain combines TRBV6-1 with TRBJ2-3; 11 bases align to TRBD2. The V gene end was trimmed by 2 bases and the J gene end by 7 bases; junction bases not matched to a gene: 5. The CDR3 extends over 15 amino acids. In germline, CDR1 is MNHNS, CDR2 SASEGT. CDR3 DNA: TGTGCCAGCAGTGAACGGACTAGCGGGTTAAATACGCAGTATTTT. Protein sequence: CASSERTSGLNTQYF.

The V call is TRBV5-6, the J call TRBJ1-2; 8 bases map to TRBD1. Germline CDR1 reads SGHDT; CDR2 reads YYEEEE. J gave up 1 base and V 5 bases, and 10 bases lay outside the gene matches. The length of the CDR3 is 16 residues. The CDR3: CASSKAGTGFNYGYTF. The DNA for the CDR3 is TGTGCCAGCAGTAAAGCAGGGACAGGATTTAACTATGGCTACACCTTC.

This clone was observed once. The genes are TRBV28 and TRBJ2-2, with 14 bases aligning to TRBD2. CDR3 length: 15 amino acids. The V segment lost 5 bases and the J segment 9 bases; nucleotides outside the gene matches: 5. Germline lookup yields CDR1 MDHEN and CDR2 SYDVKM. CDR3 sequence reads: CASSPTSGGVWELFF. The CDR3 coding sequence is TGTGCCAGCAGTCCGACTAGCGGGGGGGTATGGGAGCTGTTTTTT. Based on the CDR3 plus reference TRBV28 and TRBJ2-2, the full variable domain is DVKVTQSSRYLVKRTGEKVFLECVQDMDHENMFWYRQDPGLGLRLIYFSYDVKMKEKGDIPEGYSVSREKKERFSLILESASTNQTSMYLCASSPTSGGVWELFFGEGSRLTVL.

This rearrangement joins TRBV7-6 to TRBJ1-2, with a weak D call TRBD1 (6 bases). CDR1 and CDR2 from the germline V gene are SGHVS and FNYEAQ. The CDR3 runs 14 residues. Trimming pared 1 base from V and 4 bases from J, leaving 10 bases between. The CDR3 bases are TGTGCCAGCAGCTTAGATACAGGGAGCTATGGCTACACCTTC. Encoded protein: CASSLDTGSYGYTF.

The genes are TRBV5-1 and TRBJ2-1, with a weak D call TRBD2 (6 bases). V lost 3 bases to trimming and J lost 4 bases, with 20 bases between them. The CDR3 runs to 17 residues. Germline V gene lookup returns CDR1 SGHRS and CDR2 YFSETQ. CDR3 residues: CASSSSGGSVPYNEQFF. The CDR3 region has the DNA TGCGCCAGCAGCTCCTCTGGGGGGTCCGTGCCGTACAATGAGCAGTTCTTC.

The count of this clone is one. The chain carries TRBV5-4 and TRBJ2-7, with TRBD2 matching 9 bases. The CDR3 is 16 amino acids. V lost 0 bases to trimming and J lost 0 bases; unmatched junction nucleotides: 4. Germline values: CDR1 SGHNT, CDR2 YYREEE (reference sequence). This CDR3 reads CASSLEGGGASYEQYF. The DNA for the CDR3 is TGTGCCAGCAGCTTGGAGGGCGGGGGGGCCTCCTACGAGCAGTACTTC.

The CDR3: CAWSRGQPRPYYEQYF. The DNA of the CDR3 is TGTGCCTGGAGTAGGGGACAGCCTAGACCCTACTACGAGCAGTACTTC. The chain uses TRBV30 and TRBJ2-7, with TRBD1 matching 7 bases. This CDR3 has 16 residues. V shed 2 bases and J 3 bases; nucleotides not matched to a gene: 13. From germline, CDR1 is GTSNPN and CDR2 SVGIG (reference sequence).

The gene calls are TRBV27 and TRBJ2-7; 9 bases agree with TRBD1. CDR3 size: 14 residues. The V and J ends lost 0 bases and 6 bases, in that order; junction bases with no gene match: 3. The germline V gene has CDR1 MNHEY and CDR2 SMNVEV (reference sequence). The CDR3 protein is CASSLSQGAGEQYF. CDR3 DNA sequence: TGTGCCAGCAGTTTATCACAGGGGGCCGGCGAGCAGTACTTC.

The rearrangement uses TRBV2 and TRBJ1-5; 10 nucleotides match TRBD1. The germline V gene encodes CDR1 SNHLY and CDR2 FYNNEI. The CDR3 extends over 16 amino acids. The trim removed 6 bases at V and 5 bases at J, leaving 10 bases unmatched. CDR3 nucleotide sequence: TGTGCCAGCAGCCCGCGGACAGGGGGTGCGGATCAGCCCCAGCATTTT. Translated, it gives CASSPRTGGADQPQHF.

V usage is TRBV15 and J usage is TRBJ1-5; D ambiguous. The CDR3 spans 14 residues. Between the trimmed V and J ends, which lost 1 base and 2 bases, there was a span of 6 bases. Germline CDR1 is LNHNV and CDR2 is YYDKDF (reference sequence). This CDR3 is CATSRVQGNQPQHF. CDR3 in DNA: TGTGCCACCAGCAGAGTTCAGGGCAATCAGCCCCAGCATTTT.

The CDR3 sequence: CASSQGQARETQYF. The CDR3 coding sequence is TGTGCCAGCAGCCAAGGCCAGGCCCGGGAGACCCAGTACTTC. The chain carries TRBV4-2 and TRBJ2-5; D is ambiguous. This CDR3 is built from 14 residues. Trimming took off 1 base at V and 5 bases at J, with 11 bases between the two ends. CDR1 is LGHNA, CDR2 YNFKEQ, per germline.

The J gene is TRBJ1-3, the V gene TRBV25-1, with D perhaps TRBD1 (6 bases). Germline assignment: CDR1 MGHDK and CDR2 SYGVNS. This CDR3 has 14 residues. V was cut by 4 bases and J by 9 bases, with 16 bases left in between. DNA of the CDR3: TGTGCCAGCAGTGCGACAGGATCGGGGGGCACCATATATTTT. Its translation is CASSATGSGGTIYF.